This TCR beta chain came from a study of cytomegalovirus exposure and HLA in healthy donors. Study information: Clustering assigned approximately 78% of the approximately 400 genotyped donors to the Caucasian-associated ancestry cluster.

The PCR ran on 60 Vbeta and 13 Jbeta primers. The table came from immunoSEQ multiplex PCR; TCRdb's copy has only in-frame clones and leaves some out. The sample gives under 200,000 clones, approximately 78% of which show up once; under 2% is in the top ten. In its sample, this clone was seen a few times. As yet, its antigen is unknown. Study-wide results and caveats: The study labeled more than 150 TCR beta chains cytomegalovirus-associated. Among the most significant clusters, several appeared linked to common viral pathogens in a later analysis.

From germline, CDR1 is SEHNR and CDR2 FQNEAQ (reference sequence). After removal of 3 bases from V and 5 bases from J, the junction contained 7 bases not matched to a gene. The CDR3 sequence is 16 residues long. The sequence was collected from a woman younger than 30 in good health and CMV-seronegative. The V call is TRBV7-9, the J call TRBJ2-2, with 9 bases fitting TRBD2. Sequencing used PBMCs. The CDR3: CASSFSIAGETGELFF. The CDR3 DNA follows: TGTGCCAGCAGCTTCTCGATAGCGGGAGAGACCGGGGAGCTGTTTTTT.